This T cell receptor (beta chain) was sequenced for a study of Graves' ophthalmopathy and Graves' hyperthyroidism. Looking at the study overall: There was a collection of peripheral blood at initial diagnosis, before any treatment.

Amplification targeted the TCR beta CDR3 regions, with RNA transcripts as the source material. HTBI-primed RT-PCR formed the first round, and a multiplex PCR formed the second. TCRdb independently ran MiXCR on the multiplex PCR reads; one entry per CDR3 protein. The data hold about 16,000 distinct CDR3 sequences, with 45% to 55% observed a single time. Germline assignment: CDR1 SEHNR and CDR2 FQNEAQ (reference sequence). The CDR3 sequence is 16 residues long. A remark on this clonotype: An end of the junction differs from the germline gene, which may be a read error.

This TCR derives from a woman in her thirties or forties with stable Graves' hyperthyroidism. Sequencing used peripheral blood. The rearrangement uses TRBV7-9 and TRBJ2-1; D may be TRBD1 or TRBD2 (6 bases each). In DNA form, the CDR3 reads TGTGCAAGCAGCTTAGGAGGGGGAGTGGGTTACAAAGAGCAGTTCTTC. This gives the protein CASSLGGGVGYKEQFF. Looking up the rest from reference TRBV7-9 and TRBJ2-1 gives the full variable domain: DTGVSQNPRHKITKRGQNVTFRCDPISEHNRLYWYRQTLGQGPEFLTYFQNEAQLEKSRLLSDRFSAERPKGSFSTLEIQRTEQGDSAMYLCASSLGGGVGYKEQFFGPGTRLTVL.